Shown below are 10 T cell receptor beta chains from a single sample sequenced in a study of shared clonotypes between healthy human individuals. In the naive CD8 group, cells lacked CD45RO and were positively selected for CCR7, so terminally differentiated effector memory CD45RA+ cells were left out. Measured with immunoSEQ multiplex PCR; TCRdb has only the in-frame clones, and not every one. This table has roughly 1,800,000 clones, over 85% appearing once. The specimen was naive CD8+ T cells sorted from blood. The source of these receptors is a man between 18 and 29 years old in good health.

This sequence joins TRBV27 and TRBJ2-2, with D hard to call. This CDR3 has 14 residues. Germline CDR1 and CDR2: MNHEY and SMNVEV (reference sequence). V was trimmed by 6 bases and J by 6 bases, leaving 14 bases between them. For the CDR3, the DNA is TGTGCCAGCAGCCCTACAGTAGCCGCCGGGGAGCTGTTTTTT. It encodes CASSPTVAAGELFF.

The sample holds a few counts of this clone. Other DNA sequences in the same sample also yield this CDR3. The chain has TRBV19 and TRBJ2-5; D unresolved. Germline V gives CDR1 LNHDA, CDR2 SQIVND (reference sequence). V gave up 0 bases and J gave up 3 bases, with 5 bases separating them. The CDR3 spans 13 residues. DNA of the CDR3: TGTGCCAGTAGTATAGATGGTGAAGAGACCCAGTACTTC. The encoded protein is CASSIDGEETQYF.

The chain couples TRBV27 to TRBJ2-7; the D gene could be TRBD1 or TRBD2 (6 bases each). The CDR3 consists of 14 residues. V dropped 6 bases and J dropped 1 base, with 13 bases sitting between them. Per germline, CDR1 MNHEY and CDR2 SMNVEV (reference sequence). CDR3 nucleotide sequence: TGTGCCAGCAGCCGCTTAGGGGGGTCCTACGAGCAGTACTTC. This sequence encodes CASSRLGGSYEQYF.

The CDR3 DNA follows: TGTGCCAGCTCGGAAATCCCTGGGGGGAGAGTTCGTGTGGGCACTGAAGCTTTCTTT. This sequence encodes CASSEIPGGRVRVGTEAFF. V gene TRBV27 combines with J gene TRBJ1-1, with a tentative D call TRBD1 (5 bases). Germline CDR1 MNHEY, CDR2 SMNVEV (reference sequence). The CDR3 is 19 amino acids. Trimming left V 8 bases short and J 4 bases short, with 32 bases between.

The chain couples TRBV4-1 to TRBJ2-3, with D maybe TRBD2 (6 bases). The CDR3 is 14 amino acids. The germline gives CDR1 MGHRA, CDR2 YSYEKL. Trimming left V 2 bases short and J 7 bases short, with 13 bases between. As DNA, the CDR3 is TGCGCCAGCAGCCAAAGTAGGGGAGGCTATACGCAGTATTTT. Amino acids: CASSQSRGGYTQYF.

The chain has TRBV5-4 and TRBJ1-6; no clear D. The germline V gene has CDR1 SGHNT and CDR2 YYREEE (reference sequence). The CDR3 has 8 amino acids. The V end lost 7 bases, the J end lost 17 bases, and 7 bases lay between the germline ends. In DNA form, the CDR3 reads TGTGCCAGCGGGGATTTCCACTTT. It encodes CASGDFHF.

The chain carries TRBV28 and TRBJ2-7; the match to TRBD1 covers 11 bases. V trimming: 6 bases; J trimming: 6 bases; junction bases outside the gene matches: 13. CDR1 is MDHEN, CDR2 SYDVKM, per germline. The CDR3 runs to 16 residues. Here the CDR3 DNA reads TGTGCCAGCAGGCAGAACGTTGGACAGGGGGCGTTCGAGCAGTACTTC. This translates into CASRQNVGQGAFEQYF.

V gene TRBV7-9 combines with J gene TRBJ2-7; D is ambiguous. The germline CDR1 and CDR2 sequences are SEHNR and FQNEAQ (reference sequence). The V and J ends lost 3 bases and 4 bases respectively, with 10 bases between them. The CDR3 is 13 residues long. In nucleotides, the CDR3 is TGTGCCAGCAGCTTCTTTCTGGGGTACGAGCAGTACTTC. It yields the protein CASSFFLGYEQYF.

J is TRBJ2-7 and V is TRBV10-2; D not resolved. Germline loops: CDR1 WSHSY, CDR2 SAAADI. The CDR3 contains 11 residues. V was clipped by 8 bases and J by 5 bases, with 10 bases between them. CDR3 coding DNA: TGCGCCAGCGGAGAAATGAACGAGCAGTACTTC. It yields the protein CASGEMNEQYF.

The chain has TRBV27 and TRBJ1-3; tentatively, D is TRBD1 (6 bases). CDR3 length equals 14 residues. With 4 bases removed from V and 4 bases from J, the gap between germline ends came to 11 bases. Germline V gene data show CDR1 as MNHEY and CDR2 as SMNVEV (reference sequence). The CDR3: CASSSRGPGNTIYF. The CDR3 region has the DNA TGTGCCAGCAGTTCCAGGGGCCCCGGAAACACCATATATTTT.